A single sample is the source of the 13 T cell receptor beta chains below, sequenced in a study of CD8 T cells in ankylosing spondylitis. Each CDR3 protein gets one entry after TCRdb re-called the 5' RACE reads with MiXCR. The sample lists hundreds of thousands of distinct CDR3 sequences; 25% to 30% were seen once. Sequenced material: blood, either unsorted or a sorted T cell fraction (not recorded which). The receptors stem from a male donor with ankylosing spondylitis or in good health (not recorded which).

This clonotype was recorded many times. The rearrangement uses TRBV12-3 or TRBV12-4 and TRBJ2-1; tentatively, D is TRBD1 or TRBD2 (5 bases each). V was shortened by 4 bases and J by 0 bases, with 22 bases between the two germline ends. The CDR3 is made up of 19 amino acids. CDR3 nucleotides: TGTGCCAGCAGTTCACCAGTAAGGGGACGTTCAAGCTCCTACAATGAGCAGTTCTTC. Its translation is CASSSPVRGRSSSYNEQFF.

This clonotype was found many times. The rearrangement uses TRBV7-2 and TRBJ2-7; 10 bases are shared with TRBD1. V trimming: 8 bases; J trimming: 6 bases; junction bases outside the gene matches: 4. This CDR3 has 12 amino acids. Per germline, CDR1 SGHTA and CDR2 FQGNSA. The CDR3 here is CASGTGVPEQYF. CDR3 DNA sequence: TGTGCCAGCGGGACAGGGGTCCCCGAGCAGTACTTC.

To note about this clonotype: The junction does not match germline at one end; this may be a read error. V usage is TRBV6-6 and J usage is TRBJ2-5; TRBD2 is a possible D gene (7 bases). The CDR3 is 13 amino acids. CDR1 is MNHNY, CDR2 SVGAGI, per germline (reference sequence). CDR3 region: CDSNRGAGETQYF. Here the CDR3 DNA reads TGTGACAGCAACCGGGGGGCAGGAGAGACCCAGTACTTC.

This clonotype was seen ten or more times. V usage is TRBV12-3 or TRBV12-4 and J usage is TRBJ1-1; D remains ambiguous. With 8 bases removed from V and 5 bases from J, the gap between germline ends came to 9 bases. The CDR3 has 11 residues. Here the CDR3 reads CASRAGTEAFF. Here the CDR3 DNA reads TGTGCCAGCCGTGCGGGGACTGAAGCTTTCTTT.

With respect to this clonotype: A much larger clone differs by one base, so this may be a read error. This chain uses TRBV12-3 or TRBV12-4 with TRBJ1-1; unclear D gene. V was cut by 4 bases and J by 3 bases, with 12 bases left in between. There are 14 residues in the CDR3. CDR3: CASSSWAGDTEAFF. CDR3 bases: TGTGCCAGCAGTTCCTGGGCCGGGGACACTGAAGCTTTCTTT.

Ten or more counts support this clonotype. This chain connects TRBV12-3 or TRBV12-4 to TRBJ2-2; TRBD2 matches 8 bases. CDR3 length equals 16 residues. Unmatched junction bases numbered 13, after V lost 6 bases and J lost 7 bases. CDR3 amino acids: CASSPLSGGLGGELFF. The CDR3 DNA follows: TGTGCCAGCAGCCCCCTCTCGGGGGGGCTCGGCGGGGAGCTGTTTTTT.

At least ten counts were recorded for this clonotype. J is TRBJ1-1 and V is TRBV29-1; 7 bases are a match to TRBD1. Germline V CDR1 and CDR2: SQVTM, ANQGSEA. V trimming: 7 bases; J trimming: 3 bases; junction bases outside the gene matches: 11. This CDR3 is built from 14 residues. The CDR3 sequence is CSATGVSGDTEAFF. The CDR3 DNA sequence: TGCAGCGCAACAGGGGTTTCTGGGGACACTGAAGCTTTCTTT.

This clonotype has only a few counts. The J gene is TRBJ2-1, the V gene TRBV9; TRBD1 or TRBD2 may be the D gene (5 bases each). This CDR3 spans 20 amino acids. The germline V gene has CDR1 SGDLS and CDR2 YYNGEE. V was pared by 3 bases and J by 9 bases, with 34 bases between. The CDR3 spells CASSARPRTGTSTGPGEQFF. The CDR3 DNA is TGTGCCAGCAGCGCCCGCCCACGCACGGGGACCAGCACCGGCCCAGGTGAGCAGTTCTTC.

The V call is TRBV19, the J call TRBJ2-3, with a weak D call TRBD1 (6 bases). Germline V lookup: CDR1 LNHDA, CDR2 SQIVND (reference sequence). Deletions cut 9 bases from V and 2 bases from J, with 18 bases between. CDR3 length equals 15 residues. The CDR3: CASGLRTEYTDTQYF. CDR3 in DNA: TGTGCCAGCGGCCTCCGGACAGAGTACACAGATACGCAGTATTTT. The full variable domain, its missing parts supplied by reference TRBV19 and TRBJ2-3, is DGGITQSPKYLFRKEGQNVTLSCEQNLNHDAMYWYRQDPGQGLRLIYYSQIVNDFQKGDIAEGYSVSREKKESFPLTVTSAQKNPTAFYLCASGLRTEYTDTQYFGPGTRLTVL.

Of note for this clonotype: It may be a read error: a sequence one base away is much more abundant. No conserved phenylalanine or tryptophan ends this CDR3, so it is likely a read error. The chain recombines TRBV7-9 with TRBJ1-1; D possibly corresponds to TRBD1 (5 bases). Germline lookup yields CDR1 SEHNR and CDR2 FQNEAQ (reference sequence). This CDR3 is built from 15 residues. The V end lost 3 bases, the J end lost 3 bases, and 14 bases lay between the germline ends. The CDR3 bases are TGTGCCAGCAGCTTCCCGCAGGGATTCGACACTGAAGCTTTCGTT. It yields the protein CASSFPQGFDTEAFV.

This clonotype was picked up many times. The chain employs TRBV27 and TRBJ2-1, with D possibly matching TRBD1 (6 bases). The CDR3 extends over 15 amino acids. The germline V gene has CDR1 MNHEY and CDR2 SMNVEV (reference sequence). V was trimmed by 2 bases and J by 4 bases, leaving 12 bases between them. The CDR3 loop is CASSLGTQRYNEQFF. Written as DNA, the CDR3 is TGTGCCAGCAGTTTAGGGACACAACGATACAATGAGCAGTTCTTC.

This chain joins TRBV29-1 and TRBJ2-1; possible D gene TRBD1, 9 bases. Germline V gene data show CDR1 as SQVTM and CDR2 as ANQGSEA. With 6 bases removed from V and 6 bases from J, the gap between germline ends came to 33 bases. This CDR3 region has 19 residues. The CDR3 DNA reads TGCAGCGTGGCCGGACAGGGGCGGCTCAGCGGGAGTTGGGGCAATGAGCAGTTCTTC. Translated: CSVAGQGRLSGSWGNEQFF.

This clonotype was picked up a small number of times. CDR3 loop: CASTQPVAGGLETQYF. CDR3 nucleotide sequence: TGTGCCAGCACTCAACCAGTAGCGGGAGGTCTGGAGACCCAGTACTTC. The chain employs TRBV7-8 and TRBJ2-5; 10 bases are a match to TRBD2. V gave up 7 bases and J gave up 5 bases; unmatched junction bases: 13. The CDR3 consists of 16 residues. CDR1 SGHVS and CDR2 FQNEAQ come from the germline V gene.